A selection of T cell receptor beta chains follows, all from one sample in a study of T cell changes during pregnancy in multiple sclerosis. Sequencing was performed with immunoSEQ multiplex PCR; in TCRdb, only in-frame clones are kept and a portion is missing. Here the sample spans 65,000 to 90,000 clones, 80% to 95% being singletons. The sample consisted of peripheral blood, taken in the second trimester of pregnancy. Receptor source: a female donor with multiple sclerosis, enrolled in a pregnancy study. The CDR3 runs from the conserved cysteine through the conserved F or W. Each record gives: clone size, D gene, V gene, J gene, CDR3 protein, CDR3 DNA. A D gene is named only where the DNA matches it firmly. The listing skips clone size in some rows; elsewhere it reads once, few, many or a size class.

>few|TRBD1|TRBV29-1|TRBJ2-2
CSVSTGGRELFF
TGCAGCGTCTCGACAGGGGGCCGGGAGCTGTTTTTT
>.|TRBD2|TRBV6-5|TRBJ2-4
CASRSSGAKNIQYF
TGTGCCAGCAGGTCTAGCGGAGCCAAAAACATTCAGTACTTC
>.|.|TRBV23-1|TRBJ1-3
CASSHSGAGNTIYF
TGCGCCAGCAGTCATTCAGGGGCTGGAAACACCATATATTTT
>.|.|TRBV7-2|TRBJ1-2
CASSLGTYSYTF
TGTGCCAGCAGCTTAGGGACTTATAGCTACACCTTC
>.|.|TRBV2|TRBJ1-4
CASSWGRVDEKLFF
TGTGCCAGCAGTTGGGGGCGGGTGGATGAAAAACTGTTTTTT
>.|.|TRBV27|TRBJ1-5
CATGELNRVGQPQHF
TGTGCCACCGGTGAACTGAACAGGGTAGGGCAGCCCCAGCATTTT
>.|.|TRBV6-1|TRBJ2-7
CASSDRYEQYF
TGTGCCAGCAGTGACAGATACGAGCAGTACTTC
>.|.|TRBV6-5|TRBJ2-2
CASSITGLNTGELFF
TGTGCCAGCAGCATAACAGGGCTGAACACCGGGGAGCTGTTTTTT
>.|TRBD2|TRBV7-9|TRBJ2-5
CASSPMTSGQETQYF
TGTGCCAGCAGCCCCATGACTAGCGGGCAAGAGACCCAGTACTTC
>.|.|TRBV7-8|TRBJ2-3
CASSSTDTQYF
TGTGCCAGTTCTAGCACAGATACGCAGTATTTT
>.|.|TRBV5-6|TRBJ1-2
CASSPPGIPGNYGYTF
TGTGCCAGCAGCCCGCCGGGGATTCCGGGTAACTATGGCTACACCTTC
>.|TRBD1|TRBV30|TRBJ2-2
CAWIGFGTGAVDGELFF
TGTGCCTGGATAGGGTTCGGGACAGGGGCGGTCGACGGGGAGCTGTTTTTT
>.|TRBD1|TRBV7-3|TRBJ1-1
CASSPDRGAEAFF
TGTGCCAGCAGCCCCGACAGGGGCGCTGAAGCTTTCTTT
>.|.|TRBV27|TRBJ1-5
CASSYTGNQPQHF
TGTGCCAGCAGTTATACAGGCAATCAGCCCCAGCATTTT
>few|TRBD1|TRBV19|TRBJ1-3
CASSIRTGAAYF
TGTGCCAGTAGTATCCGGACAGGAGCCGCATATTTT
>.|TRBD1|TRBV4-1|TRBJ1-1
CASSQARDRGNTEAFF
TGCGCCAGCAGCCAAGCCCGGGACAGGGGAAACACTGAAGCTTTCTTT
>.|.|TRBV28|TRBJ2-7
CASSSLYEQYF
TGTGCCAGCAGTTCTCTGTACGAGCAGTACTTC
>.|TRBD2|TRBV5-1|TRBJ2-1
CASSLGGSSYNEQFF
TGCGCCAGCAGCTTGGGCGGGAGTTCCTACAATGAGCAGTTCTTC
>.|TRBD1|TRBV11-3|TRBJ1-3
CASSLGQGGSRNTIYF
TGTGCCAGCAGCCTCGGACAGGGAGGCTCACGGAACACCATATATTTT
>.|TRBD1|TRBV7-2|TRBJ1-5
CASSLEGQGPISNQPQHF
TGTGCCAGCAGCTTAGAGGGACAGGGTCCAATTAGCAATCAGCCCCAGCATTTT
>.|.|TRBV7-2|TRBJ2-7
CASSPGPGAYEQYF
TGTGCCAGCAGCCCCGGACCGGGAGCCTACGAGCAGTACTTC
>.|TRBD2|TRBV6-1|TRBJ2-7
CASSEMGGGAYEQYF
TGTGCCAGCAGTGAAATGGGCGGGGGGGCCTACGAGCAGTACTTC
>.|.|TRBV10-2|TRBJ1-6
CASRDIRNSPLHF
TGCGCCAGCAGGGACATTAGGAATTCACCCCTCCACTTT
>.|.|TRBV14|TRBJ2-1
CASSQDPRRLNEQFF
TGTGCCAGCAGCCAAGATCCGCGTCGGTTGAATGAGCAGTTCTTC
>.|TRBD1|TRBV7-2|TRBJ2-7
CASSPWTGLEQYF
TGTGCCAGCAGCCCTTGGACAGGGTTGGAGCAGTACTTC
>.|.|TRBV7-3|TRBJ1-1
CASSSLPTVNTEAFF
TGTGCCAGCAGCTCCCTCCCGACAGTGAACACTGAAGCTTTCTTT